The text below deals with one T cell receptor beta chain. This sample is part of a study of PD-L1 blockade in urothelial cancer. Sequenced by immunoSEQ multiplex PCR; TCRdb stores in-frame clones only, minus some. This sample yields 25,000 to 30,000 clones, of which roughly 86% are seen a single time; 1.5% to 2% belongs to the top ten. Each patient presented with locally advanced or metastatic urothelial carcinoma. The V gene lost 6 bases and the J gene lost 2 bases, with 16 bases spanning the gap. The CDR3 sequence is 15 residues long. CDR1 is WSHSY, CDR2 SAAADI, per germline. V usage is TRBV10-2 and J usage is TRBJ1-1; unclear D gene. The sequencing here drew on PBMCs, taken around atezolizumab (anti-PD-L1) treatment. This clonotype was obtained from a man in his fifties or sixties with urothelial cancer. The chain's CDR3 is CASREAGGQNTEAFF. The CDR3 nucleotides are TGCGCCAGCAGGGAGGCCGGAGGGCAAAACACTGAAGCTTTCTTT.